The 17 T cell receptor beta chains presented below share a single source sample, sequenced in a study of graft-versus-host responses after intestinal transplantation. Generated by immunoSEQ multiplex PCR, the TCRdb table keeps only in-frame clones and is missing some. The data hold some 40,000 clones, with roughly 90% observed a single time. Here the sequenced sample was PBMCs, taken about nine months after transplant. The receptors originated from a human patient who received an intestinal transplant, so some T cells may come from the graft donor.

This clone was detected a few times. This chain joins TRBV19 and TRBJ1-2, with TRBD1 identical over 7 bases. V gave up 6 bases and J gave up 7 bases; unmatched junction bases: 11. The CDR3 is 14 amino acids. Germline V gene sequence: CDR1 LNHDA, CDR2 SQIVND (reference sequence). The chain's CDR3 is CASRDPRTGLGYTF. CDR3 DNA sequence: TGTGCCAGTAGGGACCCGCGGACAGGCCTTGGCTACACCTTC.

On this clone: Other DNA sequences in the sample encode the same CDR3. The chain combines TRBV6-4 with TRBJ2-1; 7 positions match TRBD2. This CDR3 has 13 residues. V trimming: 4 bases; J trimming: 5 bases; junction bases outside the gene matches: 2. Germline V lookup: CDR1 MRHNA, CDR2 SNTAGT. The CDR3 region is CASSVGTNNEQFF. The CDR3 bases are TGTGCCAGCAGTGTCGGGACTAACAATGAGCAGTTCTTC.

The chain uses TRBV11-2 and TRBJ1-6; TRBD1 matches 8 bases. Losses at the gene ends were 5 bases for V and 10 bases for J; bases not matched to a gene: 16. There are 17 residues in the CDR3. CDR1 SGHAT and CDR2 FQNNGV come from the germline V gene. This CDR3 reads CASSPGLGGQVGSPLHF. In DNA, the CDR3 is TGTGCCAGCAGCCCCGGGCTGGGGGGACAGGTGGGATCACCCCTCCACTTT.

This rearrangement joins TRBV19 to TRBJ2-1, with D possibly TRBD2 on 6 matching bases. The V and J ends lost 3 bases and 12 bases respectively, with 9 bases between them. The CDR3 is made up of 11 amino acids. Germline CDR1 LNHDA, CDR2 SQIVND (reference sequence). The CDR3: CASSMRGRQFF. CDR3 bases: TGTGCCAGTAGTATGCGGGGTAGGCAGTTCTTC.

The gene calls are TRBV6-1 and TRBJ2-5; weak D call: TRBD2 (5 bases). CDR3 length: 14 amino acids. V gave up 5 bases and J gave up 11 bases, with 21 bases separating them. Germline V lookup: CDR1 MNHNS, CDR2 SASEGT. Here the CDR3 DNA reads TGTGCCAGCAGTCCTTTCCTGTTTAAGGGAGAGCAGTACTTC. Its translation: CASSPFLFKGEQYF.

This clone was counted a few times. This chain links TRBV9 with TRBJ2-3; 8 bases are shared with TRBD1. Germline lookup yields CDR1 SGDLS and CDR2 YYNGEE. CDR3 length: 15 residues. V gave up 3 bases and J gave up 3 bases; unmatched junction bases: 6. The CDR3 sequence is CASSASGQGTDTQYF. The CDR3 nucleotides read TGTGCCAGCAGCGCCTCCGGACAGGGAACAGATACGCAGTATTTT.

The genes are TRBV5-1 and TRBJ2-3, with TRBD1 matching 7 bases. This CDR3 region has 16 residues. The J segment lost 2 bases and the V segment lost 5 bases, leaving 11 bases of the junction unmatched. Germline CDR1 reads SGHRS; CDR2 reads YFSETQ. This chain's CDR3 is CASRWGDRDLTDTQYF. The CDR3 bases are TGCGCCAGCAGGTGGGGTGACAGGGACCTCACAGATACGCAGTATTTT.

The chain combines TRBV5-4 with TRBJ2-1; perhaps D is TRBD1 or TRBD2 (7 bases each). In germline, CDR1 is SGHNT, CDR2 YYREEE (reference sequence). V was trimmed by 4 bases and J by 4 bases, leaving 12 bases between them. The CDR3 loop spans 14 amino acids. CDR3: CASSAGGLYNEQFF. The DNA for the CDR3 is TGTGCCAGCAGCGCAGGGGGACTATACAATGAGCAGTTCTTC.

This chain connects TRBV6-6 to TRBJ1-3, with D hard to call. Germline V CDR1 and CDR2: MNHNY, SVGAGI (reference sequence). V was pared by 4 bases and J by 4 bases, with 5 bases between. The CDR3 is 12 residues long. The CDR3 sequence is CASSSAGNTIYF. CDR3 nucleotide sequence: TGTGCCAGCAGTTCCGCGGGAAACACCATATATTTT.

This chain connects TRBV9 to TRBJ2-3; TRBD2 agrees at 13 bases. Germline CDR1 is SGDLS and CDR2 is YYNGEE. The CDR3 consists of 15 residues. Trimming at V came to 3 bases and at J to 4 bases, leaving 2 bases not matched to a gene. This chain's CDR3 is CASSALAGGPDTQYF. The DNA for the CDR3 is TGTGCCAGCAGCGCACTAGCGGGGGGGCCAGATACGCAGTATTTT.

The V call is TRBV30, the J call TRBJ1-2, with TRBD1 as a possible D gene (6 bases). Trimming shortened V by 4 bases and J by 6 bases, and 18 bases separated the two germline ends. CDR1 GTSNPN and CDR2 SVGIG come from the germline V gene (reference sequence). The CDR3 is 14 residues long. CDR3 residues: CAWTLVTGYHGYTF. The CDR3 coding sequence is TGTGCCTGGACTCTTGTGACAGGATATCATGGCTACACCTTC.

The chain links TRBV5-5 to TRBJ1-2; TRBD1 might be the D (5 bases). The germline CDR1 and CDR2 sequences are SGHKS and YYEKEE (reference sequence). The CDR3 has 13 amino acids. The V end was cut by 0 bases, the J end by 2 bases, with 5 bases between. The CDR3 DNA reads TGTGCCAGCAGCTTGGCAGGGAACTATGGCTACACCTTC. Translation gives CASSLAGNYGYTF.

This chain links TRBV27 with TRBJ2-3; D possibly matches TRBD1 or TRBD2 (7 bases each). CDR1 and CDR2 from the germline V gene are MNHEY and SMNVEV (reference sequence). Between the trimmed V and J ends, which lost 4 bases and 3 bases, there was a span of 14 bases. The CDR3 runs to 15 residues. The CDR3 nucleotides read TGTGCCAGCAGTTACCCAGGGGGGGGGACAGATACGCAGTATTTT. Its translation is CASSYPGGGTDTQYF.

This chain connects TRBV30 to TRBJ1-1; D not resolved. The CDR3 loop spans 12 amino acids. The V end was cut by 5 bases, the J end by 0 bases, with 7 bases between. Germline-derived CDR1 and CDR2 are GTSNPN and SVGIG (reference sequence). The CDR3 DNA reads as TGTGCCTGGGAGGGAGTGAACACTGAAGCTTTCTTT. Residues: CAWEGVNTEAFF.

The V and J genes are TRBV6-5 and TRBJ1-2, with 7 bases aligning to TRBD1. Germline values: CDR1 MNHEY, CDR2 SVGAGI. The CDR3 runs to 14 residues. J gave up 8 bases and V 5 bases, and 11 bases lay outside the gene matches. CDR3 nucleotide sequence: TGTGCCAGCAGTGAAGGTGTACAGGGGTGGGGCTACACCTTC. Protein product: CASSEGVQGWGYTF.

The V call is TRBV4-2, the J call TRBJ1-2; D call uncertain. This CDR3 spans 18 amino acids. Deletions cut 0 bases from V and 2 bases from J, with 19 bases between. Germline CDR1 LGHNA, CDR2 YNFKEQ. CDR3 sequence: CASSQDLPGSIPNYGYTF. CDR3 in DNA: TGTGCCAGCAGCCAAGATTTACCGGGATCCATCCCAAACTATGGCTACACCTTC.

The rearrangement joins TRBV6-5 to TRBJ1-1; the D gene is possibly TRBD1 (6 bases). CDR1 MNHEY and CDR2 SVGAGI come from the germline V gene. CDR3 size: 13 residues. With 5 bases removed from V and 4 bases from J, the gap between germline ends came to 11 bases. CDR3 sequence reads: CASSHRVITEAFF. CDR3 DNA: TGTGCCAGCAGTCACAGGGTAATCACTGAAGCTTTCTTT.